This TCR beta chain was identified during a study of T cell changes during pregnancy in multiple sclerosis (dated by TCRdb to between 2018 and 2021). Turning to the overall study: The study looked at changes in the T cell repertoire across pregnancy in women with multiple sclerosis.

Notes on this clone: Its antigen is currently not known. The input lacks base qualities; no much larger clone sits a single base away.

Receptors were amplified or captured by the immunoSEQ multiplex PCR assay. TCRdb limited this immuneACCESS table to in-frame rearrangements with V and J called. A share of clones is missing; checked studies link under half to unresolved V genes, and the rest is unexplained. The sample table lists tens of thousands of clones, more than 85% of them with a count of one. Clones ranked in the top ten supply approximately 2.5% of the sample. The CDR3 runs 15 amino acids, cysteine and phenylalanine included. The read is trimmed to its CDR3 DNA, 45 bases read in frame from base 1. The CDR1 and CDR2 encoded by the germline V gene are SGHRS and YFSETQ.

The sequence derives from a female donor with multiple sclerosis, enrolled in a pregnancy study. This material consisted of peripheral blood, taken in the first trimester of pregnancy. The chain was built from TRBV5-1 and TRBJ2-5; the D segment cannot be called with confidence. TRBJ2-7 explains the end of the DNA better; the J call may be wrong. In nucleotide form, the sequence is TGCGCCAGCAGCTTGACCAGGCATACAGACTACGAGCAGTACTTC. Its protein reads: CASSLTRHTDYEQYF.